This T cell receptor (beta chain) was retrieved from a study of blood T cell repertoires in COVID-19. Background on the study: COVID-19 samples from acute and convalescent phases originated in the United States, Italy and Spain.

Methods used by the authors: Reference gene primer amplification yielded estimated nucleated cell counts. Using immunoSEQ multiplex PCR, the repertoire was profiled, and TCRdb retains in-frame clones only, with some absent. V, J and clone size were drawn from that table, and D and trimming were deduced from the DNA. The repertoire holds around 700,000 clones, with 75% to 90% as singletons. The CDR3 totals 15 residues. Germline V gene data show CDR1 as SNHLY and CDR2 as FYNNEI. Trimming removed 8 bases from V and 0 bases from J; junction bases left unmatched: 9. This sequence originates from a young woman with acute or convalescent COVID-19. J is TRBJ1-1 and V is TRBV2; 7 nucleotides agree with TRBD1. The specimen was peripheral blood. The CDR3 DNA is TGTGCCAGCGGAACAGGGGCGGCGATGAACACTGAAGCTTTCTTT. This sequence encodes CASGTGAAMNTEAFF.